This T cell receptor (beta chain) emerged from a study of T cell changes during pregnancy in multiple sclerosis. Here immunoSEQ multiplex PCR was the method, and the copy in TCRdb shows in-frame clones only, minus some. In the table there are 65,000 to 75,000 clones, more than 90% of which are singletons. This CDR3 contains 13 residues. Germline CDR1 reads GTSNPN; CDR2 reads SVGIG (reference sequence). With 1 base clipped from V and 7 bases from J, the junction kept 6 bases outside the gene matches. The chain employs TRBV30 and TRBJ1-1; 7 nucleotides agree with TRBD1. Material: peripheral blood, obtained after pregnancy. The sequence was obtained from a female donor in good health, enrolled as a control in a pregnancy study. The chain's CDR3 is CAWSALGTDEAFF. The CDR3 DNA reads as TGTGCCTGGAGTGCTCTTGGGACAGATGAAGCTTTCTTT.